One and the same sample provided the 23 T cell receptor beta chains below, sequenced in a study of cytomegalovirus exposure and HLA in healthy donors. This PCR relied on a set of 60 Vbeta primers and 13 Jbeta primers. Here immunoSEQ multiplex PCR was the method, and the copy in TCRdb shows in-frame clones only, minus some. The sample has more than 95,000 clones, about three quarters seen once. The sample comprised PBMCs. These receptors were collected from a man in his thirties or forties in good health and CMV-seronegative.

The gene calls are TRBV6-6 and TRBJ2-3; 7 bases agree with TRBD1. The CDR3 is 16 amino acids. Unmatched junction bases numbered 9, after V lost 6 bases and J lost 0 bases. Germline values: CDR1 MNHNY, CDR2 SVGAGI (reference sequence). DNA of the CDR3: TGTGCCAGCAGGCTAGACAGGGCAGAGAGCACAGATACGCAGTATTTT. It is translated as CASRLDRAESTDTQYF.

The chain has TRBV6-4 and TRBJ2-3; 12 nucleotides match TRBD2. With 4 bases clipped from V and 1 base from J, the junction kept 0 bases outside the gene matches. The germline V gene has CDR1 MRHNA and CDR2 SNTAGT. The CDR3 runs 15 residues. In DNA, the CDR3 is TGTGCCAGCAGTGGACTAGCGGGGGGCACAGATACGCAGTATTTT. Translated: CASSGLAGGTDTQYF.

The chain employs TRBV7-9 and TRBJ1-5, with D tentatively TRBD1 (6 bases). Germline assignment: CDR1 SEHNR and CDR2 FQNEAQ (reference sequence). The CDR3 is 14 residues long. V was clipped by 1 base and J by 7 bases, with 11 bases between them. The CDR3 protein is CASSLGQGKQPQHF. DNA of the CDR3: TGTGCCAGCAGCTTAGGGCAGGGGAAACAGCCCCAGCATTTT.

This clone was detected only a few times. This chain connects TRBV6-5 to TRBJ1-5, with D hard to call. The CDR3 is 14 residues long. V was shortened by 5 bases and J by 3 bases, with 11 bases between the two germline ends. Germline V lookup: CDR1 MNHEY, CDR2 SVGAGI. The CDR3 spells CASSARTPNQPQHF. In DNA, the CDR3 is TGTGCCAGCAGTGCACGGACTCCCAATCAGCCCCAGCATTTT.

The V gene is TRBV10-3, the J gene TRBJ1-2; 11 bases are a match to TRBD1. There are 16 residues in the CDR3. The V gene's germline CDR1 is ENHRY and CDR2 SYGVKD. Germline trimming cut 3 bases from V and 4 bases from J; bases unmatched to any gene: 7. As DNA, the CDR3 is TGTGCCATCAGTGATAACCGGGACAGGGGGGCCTATGGCTACACCTTC. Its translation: CAISDNRDRGAYGYTF.

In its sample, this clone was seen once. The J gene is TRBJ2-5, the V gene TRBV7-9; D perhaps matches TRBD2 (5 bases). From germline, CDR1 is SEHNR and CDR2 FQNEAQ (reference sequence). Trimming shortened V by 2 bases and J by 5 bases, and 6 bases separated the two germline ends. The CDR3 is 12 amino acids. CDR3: CASSLWRETQYF. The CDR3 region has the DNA TGTGCCAGCAGCTTATGGAGGGAGACCCAGTACTTC. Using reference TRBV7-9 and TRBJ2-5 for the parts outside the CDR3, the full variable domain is DTGVSQNPRHKITKRGQNVTFRCDPISEHNRLYWYRQTLGQGPEFLTYFQNEAQLEKSRLLSDRFSAERPKGSFSTLEIQRTEQGDSAMYLCASSLWRETQYFGPGTRLLVL.

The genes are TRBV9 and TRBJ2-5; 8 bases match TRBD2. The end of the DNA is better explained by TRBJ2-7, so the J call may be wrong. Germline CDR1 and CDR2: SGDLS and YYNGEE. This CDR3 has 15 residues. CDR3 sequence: CASSVGSGGAYEQYF. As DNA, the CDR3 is TGTGCCAGCAGCGTAGGAAGCGGGGGTGCCTACGAGCAGTACTTC.

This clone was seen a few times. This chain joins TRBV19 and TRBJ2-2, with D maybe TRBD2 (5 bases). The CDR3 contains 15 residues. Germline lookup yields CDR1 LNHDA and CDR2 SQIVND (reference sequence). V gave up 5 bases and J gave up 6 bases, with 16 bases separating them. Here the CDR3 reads CASSRPWEIAGELFF. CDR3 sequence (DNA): TGTGCCAGTAGTCGACCTTGGGAGATCGCCGGGGAGCTGTTTTTT.

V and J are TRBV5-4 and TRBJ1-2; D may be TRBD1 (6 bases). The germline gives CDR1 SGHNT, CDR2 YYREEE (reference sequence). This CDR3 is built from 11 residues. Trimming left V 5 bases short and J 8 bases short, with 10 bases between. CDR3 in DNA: TGTGCCAGCAGAAAGGGGGAAGGCTACACCTTC. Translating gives CASRKGEGYTF.

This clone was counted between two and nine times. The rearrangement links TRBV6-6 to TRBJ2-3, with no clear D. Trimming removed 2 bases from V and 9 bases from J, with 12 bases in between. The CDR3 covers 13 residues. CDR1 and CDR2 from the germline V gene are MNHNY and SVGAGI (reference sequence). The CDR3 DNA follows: TGTGCCAGCAGTTACCCGACACCTTCAACGCAGTATTTT. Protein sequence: CASSYPTPSTQYF.

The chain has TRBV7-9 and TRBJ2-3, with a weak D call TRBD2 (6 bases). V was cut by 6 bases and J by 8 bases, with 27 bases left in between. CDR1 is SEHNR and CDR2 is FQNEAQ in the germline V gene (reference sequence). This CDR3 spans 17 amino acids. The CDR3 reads CASSSARDSTIHPTQYF. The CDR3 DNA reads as TGTGCCAGCAGTAGCGCCCGGGACTCCACCATCCACCCTACGCAGTATTTT.

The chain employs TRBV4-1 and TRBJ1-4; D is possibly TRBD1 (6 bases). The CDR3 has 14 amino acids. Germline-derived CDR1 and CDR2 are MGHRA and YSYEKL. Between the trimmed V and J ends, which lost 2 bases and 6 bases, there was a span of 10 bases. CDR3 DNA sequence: TGCGCCAGCAGCCAATTACAGGGTGATGAAAAACTGTTTTTT. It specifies CASSQLQGDEKLFF.

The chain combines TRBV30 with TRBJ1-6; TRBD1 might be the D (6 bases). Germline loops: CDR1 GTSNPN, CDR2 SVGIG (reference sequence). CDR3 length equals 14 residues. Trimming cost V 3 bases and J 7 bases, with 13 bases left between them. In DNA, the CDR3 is TGTGCCTGGAGGGGGGGGCAGCAAAATTCACCCCTCCACTTT. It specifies CAWRGGQQNSPLHF.

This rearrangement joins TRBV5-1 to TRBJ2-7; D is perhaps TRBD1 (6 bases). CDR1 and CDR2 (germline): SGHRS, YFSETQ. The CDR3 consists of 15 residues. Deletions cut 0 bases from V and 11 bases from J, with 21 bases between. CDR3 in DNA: TGCGCCAGCAGCTTGGGAGCAGGGGATCGCTTGTTTGAGTACTTC. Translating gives CASSLGAGDRLFEYF.

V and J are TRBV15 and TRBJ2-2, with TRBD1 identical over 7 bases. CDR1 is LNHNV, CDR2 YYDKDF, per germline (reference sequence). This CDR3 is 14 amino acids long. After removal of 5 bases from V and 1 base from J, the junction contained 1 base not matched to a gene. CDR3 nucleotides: TGTGCCACCAGCGGGACAGAGAACACCGGGGAGCTGTTTTTT. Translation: CATSGTENTGELFF.

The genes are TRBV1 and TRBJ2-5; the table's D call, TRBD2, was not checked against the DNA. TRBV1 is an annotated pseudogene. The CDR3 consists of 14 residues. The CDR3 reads CTSSQDRYLEAQYF. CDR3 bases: TGCACCAGCAGCCAAGATCGCTACTTGGAGGCCCAGTACTTC.

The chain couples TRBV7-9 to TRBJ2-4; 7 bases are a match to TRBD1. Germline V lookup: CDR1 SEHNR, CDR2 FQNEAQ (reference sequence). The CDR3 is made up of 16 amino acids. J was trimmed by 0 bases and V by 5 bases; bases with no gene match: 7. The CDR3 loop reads CASSKGQLLAKNIQYF. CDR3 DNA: TGTGCCAGCAGCAAGGGACAGTTATTAGCCAAAAACATTCAGTACTTC.

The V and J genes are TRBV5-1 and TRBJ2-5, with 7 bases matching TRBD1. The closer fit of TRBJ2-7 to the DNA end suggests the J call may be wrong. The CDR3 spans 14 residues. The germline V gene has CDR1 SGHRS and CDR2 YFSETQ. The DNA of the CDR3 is TGCGCCAGCAGGCGGACCCGGGACAGCTACGAGCAGTACTTC. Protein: CASRRTRDSYEQYF.

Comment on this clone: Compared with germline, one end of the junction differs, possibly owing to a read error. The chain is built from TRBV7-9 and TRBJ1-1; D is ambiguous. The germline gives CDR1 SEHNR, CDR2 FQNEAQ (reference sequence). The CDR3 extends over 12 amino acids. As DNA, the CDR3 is TGTTCCAGCAGCTTATTATACACTGAAGCTTTCTTT. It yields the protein CSSSLLYTEAFF.

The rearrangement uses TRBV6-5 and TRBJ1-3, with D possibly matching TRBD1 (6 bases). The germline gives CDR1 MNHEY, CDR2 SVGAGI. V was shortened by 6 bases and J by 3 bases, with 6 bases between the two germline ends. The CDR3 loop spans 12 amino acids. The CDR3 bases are TGTGCCAGCAGACAGGGTGGAAACACCATATATTTT. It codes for CASRQGGNTIYF.

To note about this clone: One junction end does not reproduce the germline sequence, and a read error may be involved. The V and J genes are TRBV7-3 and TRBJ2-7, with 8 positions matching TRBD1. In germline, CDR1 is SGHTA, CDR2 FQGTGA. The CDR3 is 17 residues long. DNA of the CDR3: TGTGCCAGCAGGTTAAGCCCCCAGGACAGGGATTCCTACGAGCAGTACTTC. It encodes CASRLSPQDRDSYEQYF.

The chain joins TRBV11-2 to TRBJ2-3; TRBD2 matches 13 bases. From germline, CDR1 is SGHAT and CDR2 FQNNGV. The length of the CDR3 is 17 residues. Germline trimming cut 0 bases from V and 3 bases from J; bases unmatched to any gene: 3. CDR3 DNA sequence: TGTGCCAGCAGCTTAGAACTAGCGGGGGGGCGTACAGATACGCAGTATTTT. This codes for CASSLELAGGRTDTQYF.

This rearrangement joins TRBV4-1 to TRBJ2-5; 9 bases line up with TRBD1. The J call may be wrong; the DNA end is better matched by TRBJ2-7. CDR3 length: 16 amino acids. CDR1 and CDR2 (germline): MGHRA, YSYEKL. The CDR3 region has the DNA TGCGCCAGCAGCCCGCAATCCGGGACAGGGCCCTACGAGCAGTACTTC. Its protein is CASSPQSGTGPYEQYF.